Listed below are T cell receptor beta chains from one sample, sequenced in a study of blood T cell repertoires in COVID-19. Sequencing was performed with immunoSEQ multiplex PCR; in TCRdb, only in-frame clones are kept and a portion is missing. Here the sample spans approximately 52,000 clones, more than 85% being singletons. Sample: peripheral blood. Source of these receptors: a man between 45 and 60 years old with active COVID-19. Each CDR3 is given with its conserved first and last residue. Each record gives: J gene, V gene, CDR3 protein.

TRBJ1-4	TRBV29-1	CSVDSGEKLFF
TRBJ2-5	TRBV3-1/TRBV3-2	CASSQLGLQETQYF
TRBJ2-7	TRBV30	CAWSSGSYEQYF
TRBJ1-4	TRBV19	CASAQGRYKLFF
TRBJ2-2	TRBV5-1	CASSLAGTSGANTGELFF
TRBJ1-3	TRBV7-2	CASSSRQGRGNTIYF
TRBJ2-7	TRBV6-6	CASSYFSNYEQYF
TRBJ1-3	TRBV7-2	CASSWYTPGNTIYF
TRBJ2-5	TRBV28	CASSGALAGGFETQYF
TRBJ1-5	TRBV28	CASSFRDQPQHF
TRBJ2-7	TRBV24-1	CATSDNGQGLTGYEQYF
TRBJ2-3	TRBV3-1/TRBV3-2	CASSQAGPDTQYF
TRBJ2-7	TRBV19	CASSIGAGDTYEQYF
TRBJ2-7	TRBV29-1	CSSRGTGREQYF
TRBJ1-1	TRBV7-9	CAGTTGTNTEAFF
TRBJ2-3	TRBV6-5	CASKLAGTHPDTQYF
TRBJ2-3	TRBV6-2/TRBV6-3	CASSQDLSRGWFPTDTQYF
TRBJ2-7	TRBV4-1	CASSPRAGSSYEQYF
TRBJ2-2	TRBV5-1	CASSPGTSGGTGELFF
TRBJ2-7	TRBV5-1	CASSLESGPGTYEQYF
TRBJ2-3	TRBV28	CASQMRQGTDTQYF
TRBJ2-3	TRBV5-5	CASSLQQGGTDTQYF
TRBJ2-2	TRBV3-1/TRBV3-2	CASSLLPGQAFPGELFF
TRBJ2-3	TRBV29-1	CSVEGQGVSTYRTDTQYF
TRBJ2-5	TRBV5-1	CASMDRGVGTQYF
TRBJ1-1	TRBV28	CASSRRTDRNTEAFF
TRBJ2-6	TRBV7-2	CASSLEGRGANVLTF
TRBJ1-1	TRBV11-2	CASSLDRRHAEAFF